These 13 T cell receptor beta chains were sequenced from one sample in a study of blood T cell repertoires in COVID-19. TCRdb's copy holds only in-frame clones and misses some; the assay was immunoSEQ multiplex PCR. The table has about 270,000 clones, around 90% seen once. Source material: PBMCs or T cells enriched from blood (not recorded which). These receptors all come from a woman aged 40 to 50 with acute COVID-19.

The V call is TRBV13, the J call TRBJ2-1; 11 bases match TRBD2. In germline, CDR1 is PRHDT, CDR2 FYEKMQ (reference sequence). The junction had 6 bases not matched to a gene; V was cut back by 5 bases and J by 6 bases. The CDR3 length is 15 residues. This CDR3 reads CASSHTSGGANEQFF. The CDR3 nucleotides are TGTGCCAGCAGCCATACTAGCGGGGGTGCCAATGAGCAGTTCTTC.

The rearrangement joins TRBV28 to TRBJ1-5, with no clear D. The CDR3 contains 16 residues. Germline values: CDR1 MDHEN, CDR2 SYDVKM. V lost 5 bases to trimming and J lost 0 bases, with 14 bases between them. The CDR3 sequence is CASSPFVLHSNQPQHF. The CDR3 DNA is TGTGCCAGCAGTCCCTTCGTACTCCATAGCAATCAGCCCCAGCATTTT. Full variable domain (missing parts from reference TRBV28 and TRBJ1-5): DVKVTQSSRYLVKRTGEKVFLECVQDMDHENMFWYRQDPGLGLRLIYFSYDVKMKEKGDIPEGYSVSREKKERFSLILESASTNQTSMYLCASSPFVLHSNQPQHFGDGTRLSIL.

This chain uses TRBV7-7 with TRBJ1-5; 8 bases map to TRBD1. V lost 2 bases and J lost 0; bases outside the gene matches: 9. The CDR3 length is 18 residues. Germline V gene sequence: CDR1 SSHAT, CDR2 FNYEAQ (reference sequence). The CDR3 DNA follows: TGTGCCAGCAGCTTATTATCACAGGGGGGTATTAGCAATCAGCCCCAGCATTTT. Translating it yields CASSLLSQGGISNQPQHF.

This clone was detected a few times. The CDR3 DNA reads TGCAGTGCTAGTGGTACAGGGCGAGCTTCACCCCTCCACTTT. This gives the protein CSASGTGRASPLHF. The chain combines TRBV20-1 with TRBJ1-6; TRBD1 is a possible D gene (6 bases). The V gene's germline CDR1 is DFQATT and CDR2 SNEGSKA (reference sequence). The CDR3 covers 14 residues. V lost 3 bases and J 9 bases, leaving 15 bases between the germline ends.

The V and J genes are TRBV3-1 (or the pseudogene TRBV3-2) and TRBJ2-3; 8 nucleotides align to TRBD2. The CDR3 has 14 residues. Germline-derived CDR1 and CDR2 are LGHDT and YNNKEL (reference sequence). Germline trimming cut 4 bases from V and 1 base from J; bases unmatched to any gene: 1. CDR3 coding DNA: TGTGCCAGCAGCCCGCGGGGGGGCACAGATACGCAGTATTTT. It encodes CASSPRGGTDTQYF.

This clone was found once. The chain uses TRBV4-2 and TRBJ1-4; D uncertain. Germline V gives CDR1 LGHNA, CDR2 YNFKEQ. V was clipped by 2 bases and J by 4 bases, with 11 bases between them. The CDR3 extends over 15 amino acids. In nucleotides, the CDR3 is TGTGCCAGCAGCCAACCAGACCGAGGTAATGAAAAACTGTTTTTT. Protein: CASSQPDRGNEKLFF.

The gene calls are TRBV7-9 and TRBJ1-3, with 7 bases that match TRBD1. The CDR3 extends over 16 amino acids. The J segment lost 2 bases and the V segment lost 3 bases, leaving 7 bases of the junction unmatched. Germline loops: CDR1 SEHNR, CDR2 FQNEAQ (reference sequence). CDR3 DNA: TGTGCCAGCAGCTTCCAGGGGGTAATGGCTGGAAACACCATATATTTT. It specifies CASSFQGVMAGNTIYF. The variable domain in full, with the rest retrieved from reference TRBV7-9 and TRBJ1-3, is DTGVSQNPRHKITKRGQNVTFRCDPISEHNRLYWYRQTLGQGPEFLTYFQNEAQLEKSRLLSDRFSAERPKGSFSTLEIQRTEQGDSAMYLCASSFQGVMAGNTIYFGEGSWLTVV.

This clone was seen only once. V and J are TRBV12-3 or TRBV12-4 and TRBJ2-5; TRBD2 agrees at 8 bases. The J segment lost 7 bases and the V segment lost 5 bases, leaving 3 bases of the junction unmatched. CDR3 length: 12 residues. The CDR3 loop is CASSSGRATQYF. CDR3 nucleotide sequence: TGTGCCAGCAGTAGCGGGAGAGCGACCCAGTACTTC.

This clone was picked up one time. The genes are TRBV19 and TRBJ1-6; 7 bases fit TRBD1. Germline V lookup: CDR1 LNHDA, CDR2 SQIVND (reference sequence). With 1 base clipped from V and 6 bases from J, the junction kept 0 bases outside the gene matches. This CDR3 region has 14 residues. The DNA for the CDR3 is TGTGCCAGTAGTATAGGACAGGGTAATTCACCCCTCCACTTT. Encoded protein: CASSIGQGNSPLHF.

The V gene is TRBV7-9, the J gene TRBJ1-3; 10 bases are shared with TRBD1. V lost 5 bases, J lost 0 bases, and 4 bases stayed unmatched. The CDR3 length is 16 residues. Germline CDR1 and CDR2: SEHNR and FQNEAQ (reference sequence). DNA for the CDR3: TGTGCCAGCAGCCCCAGGACAGGGGGCTCTGGAAACACCATATATTTT. Its protein product is CASSPRTGGSGNTIYF.

J is TRBJ1-1 and V is TRBV11-3; no clear D. The CDR3 consists of 14 residues. The V end lost 1 base, the J end lost 3 bases, and 9 bases lay between the germline ends. Germline V gives CDR1 SGHNT, CDR2 YENEEA. CDR3 in DNA: TGTGCCAGCAGCTTAGTAGGGCGGGACACTGAAGCTTTCTTT. It is translated as CASSLVGRDTEAFF.

The J gene is TRBJ1-6, the V gene TRBV7-8, with D perhaps TRBD1 (6 bases). From germline, CDR1 is SGHVS and CDR2 FQNEAQ. V dropped 5 bases and J dropped 8 bases, with 10 bases sitting between them. This CDR3 region has 13 residues. CDR3 loop: CASSKGGDSPLHF. The CDR3 DNA reads as TGTGCCAGCAGCAAAGGGGGAGATTCACCCCTCCACTTT.

The chain links TRBV12-3 or TRBV12-4 to TRBJ2-5, with 10 bases aligning to TRBD2. The CDR3 extends over 13 amino acids. V shed 4 bases, J shed 5 bases, and the junction held 1 base outside the gene matches. The CDR3 sequence is CASSSTSGETQYF. The CDR3 region has the DNA TGTGCCAGCAGTTCGACTAGCGGGGAGACCCAGTACTTC.